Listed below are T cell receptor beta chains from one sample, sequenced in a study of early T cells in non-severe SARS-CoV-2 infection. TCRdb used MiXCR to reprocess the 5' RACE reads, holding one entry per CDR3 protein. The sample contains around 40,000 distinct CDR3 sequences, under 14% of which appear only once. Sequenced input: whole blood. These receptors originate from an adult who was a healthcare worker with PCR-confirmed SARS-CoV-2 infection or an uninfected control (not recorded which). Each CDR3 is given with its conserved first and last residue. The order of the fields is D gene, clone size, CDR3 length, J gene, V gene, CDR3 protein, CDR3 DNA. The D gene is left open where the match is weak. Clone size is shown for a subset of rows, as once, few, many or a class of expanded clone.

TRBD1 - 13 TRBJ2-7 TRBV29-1 CSAKDRGRYEQYF TGCAGCGCCAAGGACAGGGGGCGATACGAGCAGTACTTC
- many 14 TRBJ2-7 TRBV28 CASSFRGYSYEQYF TGTGCCAGCAGTTTTCGTGGATACTCCTACGAGCAGTACTTC
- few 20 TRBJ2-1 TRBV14 CASSQGPALAYPSSYNEQFF TGTGCCAGCAGCCAAGGCCCGGCTCTAGCGTACCCCAGCTCCTACAATGAGCAGTTCTTC
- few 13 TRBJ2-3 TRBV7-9 CASSYFSTDTQYF TGTGCCAGCAGCTATTTTAGCACAGATACGCAGTATTTT
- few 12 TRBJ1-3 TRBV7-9 CASSSDGDTIYF TGTGCCAGCAGCTCAGACGGAGACACCATATATTTT
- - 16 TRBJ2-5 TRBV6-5 CASSYSMVGGKETQYF TGTGCCAGCAGTTACTCGATGGTAGGGGGAAAAGAGACCCAGTACTTC
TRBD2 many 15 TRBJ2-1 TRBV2 CASILAELGGNEQFF TGTGCCAGCATTCTAGCGGAACTGGGGGGCAATGAGCAGTTCTTC
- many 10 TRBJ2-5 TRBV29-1 CSVLQETQYF TGCAGCGTTTTACAAGAGACCCAGTACTTC
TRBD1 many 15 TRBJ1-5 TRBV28 CASSLFGQVSAPQHF TGTGCCAGCAGTTTATTCGGACAGGTGTCCGCGCCCCAGCATTTT
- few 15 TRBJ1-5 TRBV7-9 CASSPGARGNQPQHF TGTGCCAGCAGCCCGGGGGCGCGGGGCAATCAGCCCCAGCATTTT
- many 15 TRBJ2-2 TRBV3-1 CASSQVSRSPGELFF TGTGCCAGCAGCCAAGTCTCTAGGAGTCCCGGGGAGCTGTTTTTT
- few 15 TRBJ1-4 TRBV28 CASSPPGGIREKLFF TGTGCCAGCAGTCCCCCGGGAGGGATTCGTGAAAAACTGTTTTTT
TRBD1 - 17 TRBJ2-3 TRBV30 CAWKRGGAGGSTDTQYF TGTGCCTGGAAGAGGGGTGGCGCAGGGGGTAGCACAGATACGCAGTATTTT
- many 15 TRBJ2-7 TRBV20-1 CSARSRGSLSYEQYF TGCAGTGCTAGATCCAGGGGTAGCCTCTCCTACGAGCAGTACTTC
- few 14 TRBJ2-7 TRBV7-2 CASSLGGLAYEQYF TGTGCCAGCAGCTTAGGGGGTTTGGCCTACGAGCAGTACTTC
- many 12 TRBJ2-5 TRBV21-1 CASSGGEETQYF TGTGCCAGCAGCGGAGGGGAAGAGACCCAGTACTTC
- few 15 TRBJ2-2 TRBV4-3 CASSQVLANTGELFF TGCGCCAGCAGCCAAGTCCTAGCGAACACCGGGGAGCTGTTTTTT
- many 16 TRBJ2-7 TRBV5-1 CASSPGLDSPTYEQYF TGCGCCAGCAGCCCGGGGTTAGACAGCCCCACGTACGAGCAGTACTTC
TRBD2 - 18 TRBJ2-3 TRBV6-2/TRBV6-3 CASHLTDGRADSSDTQYF TGTGCCAGCCACCTTACCGACGGGAGGGCCGATTCGTCGGATACGCAGTATTTT
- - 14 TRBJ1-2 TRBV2 CASSPTTTNYGYTF TGTGCCAGCAGCCCGACAACCACTAACTATGGCTACACCTTC
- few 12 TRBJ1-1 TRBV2 CASSGTDTEAFF TGTGCCAGCAGTGGGACGGACACTGAAGCTTTCTTT
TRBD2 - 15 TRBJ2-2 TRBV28 CASSGRADNTGELFF TGTGCCAGCAGCGGGAGGGCAGACAACACCGGGGAGCTGTTTTTT